The clone carrying this TCR beta chain was seen only a few times. The source of the sample is a study of T cell repertoires in cytomegalovirus infection. V shed 4 bases and J 5 bases; nucleotides not matched to a gene: 1. This CDR3 has 15 residues. Germline lookup yields CDR1 SGHTA and CDR2 FQGTGA. TCRdb fed the reads into MiXCR, producing one record per CDR3 protein. Of about 740,000 distinct CDR3 sequences in the sample, under 40% were seen once. The chain carries TRBV7-3 and TRBJ2-2, with 13 bases identical to TRBD2. This sequence originates from a human donor in good health (CMV status not recorded). Some clones in this sample may be carry-over from other donors' samples. Sequences were obtained from PBMCs. CDR3 sequence reads: CASSSTSGGTGELFF. The CDR3 region has the DNA TGTGCCAGCAGCTCGACTAGCGGGGGGACCGGGGAGCTGTTTTTT.